The text below deals with one TCR beta chain. Its antigen is unidentified. These data are taken from a study of CXCR3-negative and CXCR3-positive naive CD8 T cells. UMI-labeled TRB cDNA libraries were prepared by 5' RACE. With the 5' RACE reads reprocessed, TCRdb shows one record per CDR3 protein and no DNA. The sample data list over 95,000 distinct CDR3 sequences. Study results and limitations: Naive subsets did not differ in surface CD5, and TRB CDR3 properties served to infer TCR strength. Similar TRBV-TRBJ gene usage was seen in naive CXCR3-negative and CXCR3-positive cells, but not in memory cells. CXCR3 expression partially decreased after cryopreservation; most assays used fresh PBMCs. Hydrophobicity was higher for TRB CDR3s found in CXCR3-positive naive cells than in CXCR3-negative naive cells.

Germline-derived CDR1 and CDR2 are MNHEY and SVGEGT. CDR3 length: 11 amino acids. The clonotype was recovered from a human donor in good health. Some clones in this sample may be carry-over from other donors' samples. Sequenced material: naive CXCR3+ CD8+ T cells from blood. Regarding subset: CD45RO-CCR7+CD27+CD95- naive CD8+ T cells expressing CXCR3 (TNR3+). The chain links TRBV6-2 or TRBV6-3 to TRBJ2-1. The CDR3 sequence: CASSHSNEQFF.